One and the same sample provided the 4 T cell receptor beta chains below, sequenced in a study of blood T cell repertoires in COVID-19. Some clones are missing from TCRdb's copy, which holds only in-frame ones; the method was immunoSEQ multiplex PCR. The sample lists approximately 97,000 clones, around 88% occurring once. What was sequenced was peripheral blood. The origin of the receptors is a woman older than 75 with acute or convalescent COVID-19.

The chain joins TRBV2 to TRBJ2-2, with 8 bases aligning to TRBD1. V shed 5 bases, J shed 5 bases, and the junction held 7 bases outside the gene matches. CDR3 length equals 15 residues. Germline CDR1 SNHLY, CDR2 FYNNEI. The CDR3 loop is CASSIDRGKTGELFF. In nucleotides, the CDR3 is TGTGCCAGCAGTATTGACAGGGGAAAGACCGGGGAGCTGTTTTTT. Full variable domain (missing parts from reference TRBV2 and TRBJ2-2): EPEVTQTPSHQVTQMGQEVILRCVPISNHLYFYWYRQILGQKVEFLVSFYNNEISEKSEIFDDQFSVERPDGSNFTLKIRSTKLEDSAMYFCASSIDRGKTGELFFGEGSRLTVL.

This rearrangement joins TRBV7-9 to TRBJ2-7; tentatively, D is TRBD1 (6 bases). V shed 1 base and J shed 1 base, with 8 bases lying between them. CDR1 and CDR2 from the germline V gene are SEHNR and FQNEAQ (reference sequence). This CDR3 is 14 amino acids long. The CDR3 bases are TGTGCCAGCAGCTTAGGCAGGGGTTCCTACGAGCAGTACTTC. Protein product: CASSLGRGSYEQYF.

The chain uses TRBV5-4 and TRBJ1-6, with 9 bases matching TRBD1. Trimming at V came to 4 bases and at J to 4 bases, leaving 9 bases not matched to a gene. The CDR3 has 17 residues. The germline gives CDR1 SGHNT, CDR2 YYREEE (reference sequence). CDR3 sequence reads: CASSGSRDRAYNSPLHF. The CDR3 DNA sequence: TGTGCCAGCAGCGGTTCCCGGGACAGGGCGTATAATTCACCCCTCCACTTT.

The V gene is TRBV2, the J gene TRBJ2-7, with unresolved D. Germline V gene lookup returns CDR1 SNHLY and CDR2 FYNNEI. CDR3 length: 11 residues. V was trimmed by 4 bases and J by 3 bases, leaving 4 bases between them. The CDR3 region has the DNA TGTGCCAGCAGTGCTCTCTACGAGCAGTACTTC. Translating it yields CASSALYEQYF.